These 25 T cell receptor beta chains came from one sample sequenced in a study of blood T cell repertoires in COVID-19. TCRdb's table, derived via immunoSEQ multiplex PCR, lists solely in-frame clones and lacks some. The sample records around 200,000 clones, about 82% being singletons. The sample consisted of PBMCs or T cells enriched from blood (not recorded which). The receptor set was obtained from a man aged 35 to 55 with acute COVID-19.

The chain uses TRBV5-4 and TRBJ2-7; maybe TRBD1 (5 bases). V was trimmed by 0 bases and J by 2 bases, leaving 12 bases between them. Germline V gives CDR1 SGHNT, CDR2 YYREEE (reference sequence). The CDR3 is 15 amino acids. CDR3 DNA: TGTGCCAGCAGCTTGGGCCAGACAGTCCCCTACGAGCAGTACTTC. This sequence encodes CASSLGQTVPYEQYF. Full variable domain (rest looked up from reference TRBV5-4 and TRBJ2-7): ETGVTQSPTHLIKTRGQQVTLRCSSQSGHNTVSWYQQALGQGPQFIFQYYREEENGRGNFPPRFSGLQFPNYSSELNVNALELDDSALYLCASSLGQTVPYEQYFGPGTRLTVT.

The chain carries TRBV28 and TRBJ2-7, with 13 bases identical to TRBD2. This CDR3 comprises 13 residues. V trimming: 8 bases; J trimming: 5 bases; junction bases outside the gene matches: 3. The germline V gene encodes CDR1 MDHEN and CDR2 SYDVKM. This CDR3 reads CASGTSGIHEQYF. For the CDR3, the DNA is TGTGCCAGCGGGACTAGCGGGATACACGAGCAGTACTTC. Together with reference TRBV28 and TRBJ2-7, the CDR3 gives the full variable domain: DVKVTQSSRYLVKRTGEKVFLECVQDMDHENMFWYRQDPGLGLRLIYFSYDVKMKEKGDIPEGYSVSREKKERFSLILESASTNQTSMYLCASGTSGIHEQYFGPGTRLTVT.

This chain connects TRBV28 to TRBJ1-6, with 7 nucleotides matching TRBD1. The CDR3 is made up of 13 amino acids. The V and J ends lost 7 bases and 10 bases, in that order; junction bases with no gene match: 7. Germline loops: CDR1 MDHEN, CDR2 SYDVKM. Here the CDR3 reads CASTQRGGSPLHF. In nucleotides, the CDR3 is TGTGCCAGCACCCAAAGAGGGGGCTCACCCCTCCACTTT.

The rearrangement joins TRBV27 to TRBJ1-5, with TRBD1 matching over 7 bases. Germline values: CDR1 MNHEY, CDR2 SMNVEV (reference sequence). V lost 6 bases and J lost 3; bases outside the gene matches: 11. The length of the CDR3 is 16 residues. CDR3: CASRTTTGTDNQPQHF. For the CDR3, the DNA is TGTGCCAGCAGAACTACAACCGGGACAGACAATCAGCCCCAGCATTTT.

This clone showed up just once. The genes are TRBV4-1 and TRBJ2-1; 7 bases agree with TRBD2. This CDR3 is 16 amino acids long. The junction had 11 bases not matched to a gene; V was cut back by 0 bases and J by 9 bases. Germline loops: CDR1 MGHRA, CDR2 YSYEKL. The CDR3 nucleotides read TGCGCCAGCAGCCAAGAAATTAGGACTAGTGTTTCTGAGCAGTTCTTC. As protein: CASSQEIRTSVSEQFF.

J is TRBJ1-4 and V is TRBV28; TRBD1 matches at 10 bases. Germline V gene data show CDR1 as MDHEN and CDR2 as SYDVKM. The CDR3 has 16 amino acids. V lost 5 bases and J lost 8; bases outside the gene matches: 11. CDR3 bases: TGTGCCAGCAGTACTTCTTCCGGGACAGGGGTCGAAAAACTGTTTTTT. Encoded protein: CASSTSSGTGVEKLFF. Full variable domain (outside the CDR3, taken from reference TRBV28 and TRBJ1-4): DVKVTQSSRYLVKRTGEKVFLECVQDMDHENMFWYRQDPGLGLRLIYFSYDVKMKEKGDIPEGYSVSREKKERFSLILESASTNQTSMYLCASSTSSGTGVEKLFFGSGTQLSVL.

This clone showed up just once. CDR3 coding DNA: TGCGCCAGTAACCCCGGGACACCCTCTGGAAACACCATATATTTT. Protein sequence: CASNPGTPSGNTIYF. The gene calls are TRBV10-2 and TRBJ1-3; maybe TRBD1 (6 bases). CDR1 is WSHSY, CDR2 SAAADI, per germline. V dropped 9 bases and J dropped 0 bases, with 15 bases sitting between them. The CDR3 sequence is 15 residues long.

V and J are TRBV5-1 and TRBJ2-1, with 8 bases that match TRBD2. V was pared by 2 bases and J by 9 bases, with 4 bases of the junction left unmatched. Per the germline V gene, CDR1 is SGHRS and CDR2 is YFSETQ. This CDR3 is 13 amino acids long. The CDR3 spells CASSFSGSGEQFF. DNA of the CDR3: TGCGCCAGCAGCTTCAGCGGGAGTGGTGAGCAGTTCTTC.

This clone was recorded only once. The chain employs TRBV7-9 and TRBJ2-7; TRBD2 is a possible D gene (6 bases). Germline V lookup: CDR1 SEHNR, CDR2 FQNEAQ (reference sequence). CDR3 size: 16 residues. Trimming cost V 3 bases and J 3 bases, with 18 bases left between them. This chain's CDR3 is CASSLEYFGSRYEQYF. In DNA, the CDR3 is TGTGCCAGCAGCTTGGAATACTTCGGGAGCCGCTACGAGCAGTACTTC.

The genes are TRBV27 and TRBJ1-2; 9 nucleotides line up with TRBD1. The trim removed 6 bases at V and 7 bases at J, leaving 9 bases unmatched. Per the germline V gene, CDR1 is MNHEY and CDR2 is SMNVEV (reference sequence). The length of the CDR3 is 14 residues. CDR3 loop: CASRPTGGPLGYTF. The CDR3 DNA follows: TGTGCCAGCAGGCCCACAGGGGGCCCTCTTGGCTACACCTTC.

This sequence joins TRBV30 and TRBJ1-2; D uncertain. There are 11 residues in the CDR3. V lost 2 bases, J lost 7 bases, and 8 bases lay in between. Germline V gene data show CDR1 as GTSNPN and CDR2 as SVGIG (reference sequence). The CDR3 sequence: CAWSYGIGYTF. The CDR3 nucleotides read TGTGCCTGGAGTTACGGGATTGGCTACACCTTC.

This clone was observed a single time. Written as DNA, the CDR3 is TGTGCCAGCAGCCCTCAAGGGGGATTCAATCAGCCCCAGCATTTT. It codes for CASSPQGGFNQPQHF. The gene calls are TRBV5-8 and TRBJ1-5; D may be TRBD1 (6 bases). Germline loops: CDR1 SGHTS, CDR2 YDEGEE. Between the trimmed V and J ends, which lost 4 bases and 3 bases, there was a span of 14 bases. The CDR3 totals 15 residues.

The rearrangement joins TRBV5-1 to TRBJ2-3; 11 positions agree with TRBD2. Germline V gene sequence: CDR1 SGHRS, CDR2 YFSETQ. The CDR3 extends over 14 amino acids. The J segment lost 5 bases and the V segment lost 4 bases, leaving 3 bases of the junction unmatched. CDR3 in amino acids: CASSAGLAGDTQYF. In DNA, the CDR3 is TGCGCCAGCAGCGCAGGACTAGCGGGAGATACGCAGTATTTT. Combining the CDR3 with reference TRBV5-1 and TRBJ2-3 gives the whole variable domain KAGVTQTPRYLIKTRGQQVTLSCSPISGHRSVSWYQQTPGQGLQFLFEYFSETQRNKGNFPGRFSGRQFSNSRSEMNVSTLELGDSALYLCASSAGLAGDTQYFGPGTRLTVL.

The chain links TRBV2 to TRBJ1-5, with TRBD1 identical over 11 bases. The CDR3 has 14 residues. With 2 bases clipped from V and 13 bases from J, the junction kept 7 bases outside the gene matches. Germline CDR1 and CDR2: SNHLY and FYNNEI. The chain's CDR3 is CASSEIFGQGAQHF. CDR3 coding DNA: TGTGCCAGCAGTGAAATTTTTGGACAGGGGGCACAGCATTTT.

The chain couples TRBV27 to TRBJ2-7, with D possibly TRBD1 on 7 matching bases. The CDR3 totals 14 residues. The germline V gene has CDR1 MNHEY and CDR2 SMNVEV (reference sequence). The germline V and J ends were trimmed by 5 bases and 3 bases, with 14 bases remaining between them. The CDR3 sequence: CASSRGTAVYEQYF. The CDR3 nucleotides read TGTGCCAGCAGTCGGGGGACAGCTGTCTACGAGCAGTACTTC.

The CDR3 DNA is TGTGCCAGCAGATCTGCCCAGGACAGGCCGATGGGCTACACCTTC. Translation gives CASRSAQDRPMGYTF. This chain connects TRBV28 to TRBJ1-2, with 7 bases matching TRBD1. CDR3 length equals 15 residues. Germline lookup yields CDR1 MDHEN and CDR2 SYDVKM. Unmatched junction bases numbered 15, after V lost 6 bases and J lost 8 bases.

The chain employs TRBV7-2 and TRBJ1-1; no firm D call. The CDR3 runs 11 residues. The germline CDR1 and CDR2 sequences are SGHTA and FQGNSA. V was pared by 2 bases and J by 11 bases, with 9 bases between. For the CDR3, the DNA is TGTGCCAGCAGCTTAAATCAGGTGGCTTTCTTT. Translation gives CASSLNQVAFF. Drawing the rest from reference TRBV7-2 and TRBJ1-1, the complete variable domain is GAGVSQSPSNKVTEKGKDVELRCDPISGHTALYWYRQSLGQGLEFLIYFQGNSAPDKSGLPSDRFSAERTGGSVSTLTIQRTQQEDSAVYLCASSLNQVAFFGQGTRLTVV.

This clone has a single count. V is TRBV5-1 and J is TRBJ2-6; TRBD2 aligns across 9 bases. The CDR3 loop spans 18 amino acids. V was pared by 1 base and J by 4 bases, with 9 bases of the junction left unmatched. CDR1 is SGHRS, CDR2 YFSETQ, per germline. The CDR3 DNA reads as TGCGCCAGCAGCTTGCGTTTAGCGGGAGCTTCCGGGGCCAACGTCCTGACTTTC. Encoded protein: CASSLRLAGASGANVLTF.

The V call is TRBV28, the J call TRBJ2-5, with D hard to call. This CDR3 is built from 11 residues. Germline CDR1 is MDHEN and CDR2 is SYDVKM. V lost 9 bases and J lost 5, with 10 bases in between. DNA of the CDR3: TGTGCCAGTACGCGATGGGAGACCCAGTACTTC. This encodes CASTRWETQYF.

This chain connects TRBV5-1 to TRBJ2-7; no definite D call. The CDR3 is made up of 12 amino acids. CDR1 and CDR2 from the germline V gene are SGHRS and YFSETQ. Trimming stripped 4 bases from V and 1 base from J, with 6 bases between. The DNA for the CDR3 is TGCGCCAGCAGCCCCGGTTCCTACGAGCAGTACTTC. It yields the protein CASSPGSYEQYF.

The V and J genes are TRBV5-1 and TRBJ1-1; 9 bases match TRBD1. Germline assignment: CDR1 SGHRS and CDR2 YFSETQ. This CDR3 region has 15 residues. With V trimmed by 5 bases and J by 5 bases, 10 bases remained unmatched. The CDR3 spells CASSSRDRERTEAFF. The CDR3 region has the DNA TGCGCCAGCAGTTCCCGGGACAGGGAGCGAACTGAAGCTTTCTTT.

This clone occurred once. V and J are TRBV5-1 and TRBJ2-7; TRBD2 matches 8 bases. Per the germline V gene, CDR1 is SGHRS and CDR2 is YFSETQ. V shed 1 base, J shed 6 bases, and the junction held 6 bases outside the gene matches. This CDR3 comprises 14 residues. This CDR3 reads CASSLTGGPSEQYF. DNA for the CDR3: TGCGCCAGCAGCTTGACGGGAGGGCCCTCCGAGCAGTACTTC.

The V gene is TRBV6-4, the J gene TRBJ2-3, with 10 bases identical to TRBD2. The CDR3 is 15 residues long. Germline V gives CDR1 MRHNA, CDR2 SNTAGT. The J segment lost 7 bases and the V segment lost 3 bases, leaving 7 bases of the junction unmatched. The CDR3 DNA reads TGTGCCAGCAGTGAGTCGTCTAGCGGGAGCTATACGCAGTATTTT. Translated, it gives CASSESSSGSYTQYF.

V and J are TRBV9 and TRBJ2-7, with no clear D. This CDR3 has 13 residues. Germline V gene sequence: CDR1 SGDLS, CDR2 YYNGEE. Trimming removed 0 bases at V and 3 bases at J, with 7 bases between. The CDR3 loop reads CASSVAQNYEQYF. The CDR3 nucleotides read TGTGCCAGCAGCGTAGCCCAGAACTACGAGCAGTACTTC.

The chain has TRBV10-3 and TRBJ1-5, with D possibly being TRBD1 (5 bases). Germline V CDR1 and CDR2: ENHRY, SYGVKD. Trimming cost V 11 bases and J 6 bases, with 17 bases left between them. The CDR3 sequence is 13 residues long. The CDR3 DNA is TGTGCCGCCTCGGGGGGGATGGGTCAGCCCCAGCATTTT. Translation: CAASGGMGQPQHF.